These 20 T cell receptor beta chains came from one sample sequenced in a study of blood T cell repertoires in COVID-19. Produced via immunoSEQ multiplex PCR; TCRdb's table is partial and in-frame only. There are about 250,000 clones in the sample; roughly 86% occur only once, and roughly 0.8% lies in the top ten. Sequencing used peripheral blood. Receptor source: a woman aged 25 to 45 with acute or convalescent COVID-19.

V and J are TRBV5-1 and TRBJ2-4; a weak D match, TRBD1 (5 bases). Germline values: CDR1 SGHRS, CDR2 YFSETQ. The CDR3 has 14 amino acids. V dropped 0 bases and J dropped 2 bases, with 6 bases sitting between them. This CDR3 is CASSLEGTKNIQYF. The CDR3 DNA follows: TGCGCCAGCAGCTTGGAGGGGACCAAAAACATTCAGTACTTC.

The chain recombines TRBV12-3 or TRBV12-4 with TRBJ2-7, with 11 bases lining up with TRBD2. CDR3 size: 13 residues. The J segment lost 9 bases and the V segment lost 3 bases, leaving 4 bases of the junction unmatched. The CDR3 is CASSLGLAVTQYF. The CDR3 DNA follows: TGTGCCAGCAGTTTGGGACTAGCGGTAACGCAGTACTTC.

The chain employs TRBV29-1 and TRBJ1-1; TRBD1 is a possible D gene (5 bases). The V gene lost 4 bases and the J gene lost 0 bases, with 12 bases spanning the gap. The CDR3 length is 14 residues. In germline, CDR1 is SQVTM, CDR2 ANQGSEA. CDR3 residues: CSVVRQFMNTEAFF. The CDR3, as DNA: TGCAGCGTTGTAAGACAGTTTATGAACACTGAAGCTTTCTTT. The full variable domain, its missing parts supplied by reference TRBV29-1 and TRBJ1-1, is SAVISQKPSRDICQRGTSLTIQCQVDSQVTMMFWYRQQPGQSLTLIATANQGSEATYESGFVIDKFPISRPNLTFSTLTVSNMSPEDSSIYLCSVVRQFMNTEAFFGQGTRLTVV.

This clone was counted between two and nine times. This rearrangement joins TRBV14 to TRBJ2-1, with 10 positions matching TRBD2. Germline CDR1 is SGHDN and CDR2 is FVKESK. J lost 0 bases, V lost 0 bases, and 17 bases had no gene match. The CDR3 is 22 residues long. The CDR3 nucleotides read TGTGCCAGCAGCCAAGAACCCTCATCGCACGGGACTAGCGCTTACTCCTACAATGAGCAGTTCTTC. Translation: CASSQEPSSHGTSAYSYNEQFF.

Here the CDR3 DNA reads TGTGCCAGCAGCTTAGCGTCCCTAGCGGGAGGGGCCTACAATGAGCAGTTCTTC. Protein sequence: CASSLASLAGGAYNEQFF. The chain has TRBV7-6 and TRBJ2-1; 12 bases align to TRBD2. Germline V CDR1 and CDR2: SGHVS, FNYEAQ. The length of the CDR3 is 18 residues. V shed 0 bases, J shed 2 bases, and the junction held 5 bases outside the gene matches.

The CDR3 is CASSQAGEQYF. The CDR3 coding sequence is TGCGCCAGCAGCCAAGCGGGGGAGCAGTACTTC. This chain uses TRBV4-1 with TRBJ2-7; tentatively, D is TRBD2 (5 bases). The V and J ends lost 1 base and 7 bases respectively, with 5 bases between them. Germline V gene lookup returns CDR1 MGHRA and CDR2 YSYEKL. CDR3 length: 11 residues.

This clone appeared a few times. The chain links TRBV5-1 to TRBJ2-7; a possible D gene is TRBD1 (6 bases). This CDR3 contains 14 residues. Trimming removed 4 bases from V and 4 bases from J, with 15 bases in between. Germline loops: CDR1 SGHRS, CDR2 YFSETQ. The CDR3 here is CASSTDLDRYEQYF. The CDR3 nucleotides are TGCGCCAGCAGCACCGACCTCGACAGGTACGAGCAGTACTTC.

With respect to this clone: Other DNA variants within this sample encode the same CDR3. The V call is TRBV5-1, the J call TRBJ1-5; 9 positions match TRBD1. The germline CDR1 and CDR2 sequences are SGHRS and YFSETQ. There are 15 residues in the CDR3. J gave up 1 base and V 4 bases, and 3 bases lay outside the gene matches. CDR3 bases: TGCGCCAGCAGCCCCGGGACAGGGAGCAATCAGCCCCAGCATTTT. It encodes CASSPGTGSNQPQHF.

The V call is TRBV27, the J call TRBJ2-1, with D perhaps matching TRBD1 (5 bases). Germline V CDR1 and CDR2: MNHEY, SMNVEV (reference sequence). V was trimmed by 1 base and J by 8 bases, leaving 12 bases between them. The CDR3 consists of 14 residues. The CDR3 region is CASSLLGRAHEQFF. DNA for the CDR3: TGTGCCAGCAGTTTATTGGGCAGGGCTCATGAGCAGTTCTTC.

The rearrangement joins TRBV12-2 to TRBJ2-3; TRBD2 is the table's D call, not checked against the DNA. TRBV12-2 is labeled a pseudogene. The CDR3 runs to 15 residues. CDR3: CASRLEAGGTDTQYF. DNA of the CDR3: TGTGCAAGTCGCTTAGAGGCGGGAGGCACAGATACGCAGTATTTT.

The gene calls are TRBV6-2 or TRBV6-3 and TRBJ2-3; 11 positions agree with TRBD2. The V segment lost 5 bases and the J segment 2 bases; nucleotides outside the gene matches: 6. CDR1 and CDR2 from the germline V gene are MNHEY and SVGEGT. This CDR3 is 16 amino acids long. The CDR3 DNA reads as TGTGCCAGCAGTAAAACTAGCGGGAGTTACACAGATACGCAGTATTTT. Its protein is CASSKTSGSYTDTQYF.

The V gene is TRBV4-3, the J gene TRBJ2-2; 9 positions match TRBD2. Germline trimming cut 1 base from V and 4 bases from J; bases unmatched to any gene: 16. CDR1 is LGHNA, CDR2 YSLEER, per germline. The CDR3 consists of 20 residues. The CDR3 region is CASSQVRGSSGSQGTGELFF. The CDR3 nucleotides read TGCGCCAGCAGCCAAGTAAGAGGAAGTAGCGGGAGCCAGGGCACCGGGGAGCTGTTTTTT.

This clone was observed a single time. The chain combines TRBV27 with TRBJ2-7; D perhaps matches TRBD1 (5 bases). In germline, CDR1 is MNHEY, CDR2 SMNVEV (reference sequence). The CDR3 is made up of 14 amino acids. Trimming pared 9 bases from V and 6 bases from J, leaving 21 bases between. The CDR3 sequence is CASKSFRVIGEQYF. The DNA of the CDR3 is TGTGCCAGTAAATCCTTCAGGGTTATCGGCGAGCAGTACTTC.

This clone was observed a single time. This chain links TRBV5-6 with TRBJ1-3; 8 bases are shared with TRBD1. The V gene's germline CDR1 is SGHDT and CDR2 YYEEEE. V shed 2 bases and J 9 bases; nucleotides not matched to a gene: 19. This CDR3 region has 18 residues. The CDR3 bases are TGTGCCAGCAGCTTACAGGGGGTCGGACGCAAACCTGGGACCACCATATATTTT. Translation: CASSLQGVGRKPGTTIYF. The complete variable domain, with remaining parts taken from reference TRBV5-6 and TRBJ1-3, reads DAGVTQSPTHLIKTRGQQVTLRCSPKSGHDTVSWYQQALGQGPQFIFQYYEEEERQRGNFPDRFSGHQFPNYSSELNVNALLLGDSALYLCASSLQGVGRKPGTTIYFGEGSWLTVV.

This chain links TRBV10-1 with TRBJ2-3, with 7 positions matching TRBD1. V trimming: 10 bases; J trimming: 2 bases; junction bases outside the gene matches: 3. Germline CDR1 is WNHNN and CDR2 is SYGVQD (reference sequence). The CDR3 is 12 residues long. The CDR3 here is CATGQSTDTQYF. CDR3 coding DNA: TGCGCCACGGGACAGTCCACAGATACGCAGTATTTT.

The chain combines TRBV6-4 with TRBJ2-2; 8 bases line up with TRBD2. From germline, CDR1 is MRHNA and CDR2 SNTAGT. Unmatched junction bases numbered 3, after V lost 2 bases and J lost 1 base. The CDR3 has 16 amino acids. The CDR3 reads CASSDPSGGNTGELFF. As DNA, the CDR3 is TGTGCCAGCAGTGACCCCAGCGGGGGGAACACCGGGGAGCTGTTTTTT.

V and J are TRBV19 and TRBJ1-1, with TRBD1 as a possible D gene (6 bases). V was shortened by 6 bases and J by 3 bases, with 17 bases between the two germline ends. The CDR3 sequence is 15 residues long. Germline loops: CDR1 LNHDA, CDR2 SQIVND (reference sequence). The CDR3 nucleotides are TGTGCCAGTAGGGGGCAGGGGCTCGGGGACACTGAAGCTTTCTTT. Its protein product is CASRGQGLGDTEAFF.

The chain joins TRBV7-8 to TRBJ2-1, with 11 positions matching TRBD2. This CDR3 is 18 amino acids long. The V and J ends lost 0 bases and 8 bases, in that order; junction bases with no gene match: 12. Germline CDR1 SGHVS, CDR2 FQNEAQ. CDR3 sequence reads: CASSLAASGRFLPDEQFF. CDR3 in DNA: TGTGCCAGCAGCTTAGCCGCTAGCGGGAGGTTCCTTCCCGATGAGCAGTTCTTC.

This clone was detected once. The DNA for the CDR3 is TGTGCCAGCAGCCCTGGGGGGACAGGGTACGGCTACACCTTC. This sequence encodes CASSPGGTGYGYTF. The chain links TRBV6-2 or TRBV6-3 to TRBJ1-2; 9 bases are shared with TRBD1. Losses at the gene ends were 6 bases for V and 8 bases for J; bases not matched to a gene: 10. This CDR3 contains 14 residues. CDR1 is MNHEY and CDR2 is SVGEGT in the germline V gene.

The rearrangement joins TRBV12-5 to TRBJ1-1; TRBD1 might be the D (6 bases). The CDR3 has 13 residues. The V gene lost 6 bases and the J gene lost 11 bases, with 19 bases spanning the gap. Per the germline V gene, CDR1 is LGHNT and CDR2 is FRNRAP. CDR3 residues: CASGLTVGAVAFF. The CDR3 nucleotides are TGTGCTAGTGGCCTCACCGTGGGGGCGGTGGCTTTCTTT.